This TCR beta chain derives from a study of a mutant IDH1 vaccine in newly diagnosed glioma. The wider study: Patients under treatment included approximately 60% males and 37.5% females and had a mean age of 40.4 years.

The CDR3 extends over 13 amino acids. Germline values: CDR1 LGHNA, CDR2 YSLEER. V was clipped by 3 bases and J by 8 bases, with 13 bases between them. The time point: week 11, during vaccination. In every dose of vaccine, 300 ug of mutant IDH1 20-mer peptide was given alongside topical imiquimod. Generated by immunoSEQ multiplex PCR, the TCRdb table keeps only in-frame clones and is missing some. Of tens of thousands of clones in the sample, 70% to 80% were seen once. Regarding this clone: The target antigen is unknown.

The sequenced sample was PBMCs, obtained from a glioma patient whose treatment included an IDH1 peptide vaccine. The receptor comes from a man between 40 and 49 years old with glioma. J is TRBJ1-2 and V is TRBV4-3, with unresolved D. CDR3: CASSHEGREGYTF. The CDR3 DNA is TGCGCCAGCAGCCACGAGGGTAGGGAGGGCTACACCTTC.